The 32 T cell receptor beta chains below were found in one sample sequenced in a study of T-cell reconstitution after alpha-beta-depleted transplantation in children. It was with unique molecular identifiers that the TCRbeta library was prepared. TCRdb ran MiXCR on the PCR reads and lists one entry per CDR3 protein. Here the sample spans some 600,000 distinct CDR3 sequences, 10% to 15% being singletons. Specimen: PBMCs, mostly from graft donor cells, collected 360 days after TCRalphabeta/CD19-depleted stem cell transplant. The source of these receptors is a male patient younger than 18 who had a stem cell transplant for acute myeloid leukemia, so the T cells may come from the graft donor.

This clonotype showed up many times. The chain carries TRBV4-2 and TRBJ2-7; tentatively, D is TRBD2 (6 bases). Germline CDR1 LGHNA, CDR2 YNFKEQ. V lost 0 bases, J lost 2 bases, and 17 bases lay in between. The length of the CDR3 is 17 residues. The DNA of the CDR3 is TGTGCCAGCAGCCAAGATAGGGATCTAGCGCAACCCTACGAGCAGTACTTC. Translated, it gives CASSQDRDLAQPYEQYF.

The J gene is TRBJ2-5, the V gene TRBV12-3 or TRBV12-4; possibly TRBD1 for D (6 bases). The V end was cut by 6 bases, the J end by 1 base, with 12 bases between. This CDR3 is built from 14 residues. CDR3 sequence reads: CASSYGQRQETQYF. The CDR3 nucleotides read TGTGCCAGCAGCTATGGACAGCGCCAAGAGACCCAGTACTTC.

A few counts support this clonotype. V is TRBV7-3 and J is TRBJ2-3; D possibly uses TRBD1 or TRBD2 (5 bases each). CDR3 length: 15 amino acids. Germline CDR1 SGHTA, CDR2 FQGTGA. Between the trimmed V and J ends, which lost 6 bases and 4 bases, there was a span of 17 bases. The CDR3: CASRAQGDSADTQYF. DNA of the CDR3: TGTGCCAGCAGAGCCCAGGGTGATAGCGCAGATACGCAGTATTTT.

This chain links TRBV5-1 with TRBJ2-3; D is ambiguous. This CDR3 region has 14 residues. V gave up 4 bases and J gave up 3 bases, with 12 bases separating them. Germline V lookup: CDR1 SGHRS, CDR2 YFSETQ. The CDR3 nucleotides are TGCGCCAGCAGCCCAATTCCCAGGACAGATACGCAGTATTTT. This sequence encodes CASSPIPRTDTQYF.

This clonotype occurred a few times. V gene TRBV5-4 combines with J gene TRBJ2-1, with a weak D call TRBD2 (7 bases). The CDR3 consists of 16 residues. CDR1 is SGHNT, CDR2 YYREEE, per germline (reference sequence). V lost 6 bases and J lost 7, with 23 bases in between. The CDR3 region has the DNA TGTGCCAGCACCCCCAAGCGGGACAATTCCAGAAATGAGCAGTTCTTC. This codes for CASTPKRDNSRNEQFF.

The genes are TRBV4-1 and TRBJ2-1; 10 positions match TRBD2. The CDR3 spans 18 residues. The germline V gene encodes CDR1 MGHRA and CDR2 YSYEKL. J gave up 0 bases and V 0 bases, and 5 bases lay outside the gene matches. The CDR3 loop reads CASSQDSPSGSSYNEQFF. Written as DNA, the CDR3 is TGCGCCAGCAGCCAAGATTCCCCTAGCGGGAGCTCCTACAATGAGCAGTTCTTC.

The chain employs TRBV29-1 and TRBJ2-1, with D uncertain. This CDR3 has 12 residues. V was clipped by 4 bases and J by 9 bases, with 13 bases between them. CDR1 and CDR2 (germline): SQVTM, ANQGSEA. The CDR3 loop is CSVARGVGEQFF. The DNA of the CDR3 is TGCAGCGTTGCCCGAGGTGTGGGTGAGCAGTTCTTC.

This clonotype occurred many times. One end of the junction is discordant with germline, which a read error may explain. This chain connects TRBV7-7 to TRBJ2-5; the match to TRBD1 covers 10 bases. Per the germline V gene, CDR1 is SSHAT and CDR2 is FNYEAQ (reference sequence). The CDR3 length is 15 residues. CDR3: CASSEDRGPQETQYF. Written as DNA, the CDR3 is TGTGCTAGCAGCGAAGACAGGGGGCCCCAAGAGACCCAGTACTTC.

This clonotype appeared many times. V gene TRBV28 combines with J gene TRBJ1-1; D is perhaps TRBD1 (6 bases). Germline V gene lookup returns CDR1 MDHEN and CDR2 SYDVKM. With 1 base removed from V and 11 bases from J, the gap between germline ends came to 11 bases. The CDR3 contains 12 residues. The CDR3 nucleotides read TGTGCCAGCAGTTTATCAGGGGTTGCGGCTTTCTTT. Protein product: CASSLSGVAAFF.

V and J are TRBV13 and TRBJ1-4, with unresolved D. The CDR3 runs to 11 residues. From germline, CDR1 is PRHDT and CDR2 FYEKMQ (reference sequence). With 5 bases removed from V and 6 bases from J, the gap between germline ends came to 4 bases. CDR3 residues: CASSLHEKLFF. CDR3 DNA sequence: TGTGCCAGCAGCCTTCATGAAAAACTGTTTTTT.

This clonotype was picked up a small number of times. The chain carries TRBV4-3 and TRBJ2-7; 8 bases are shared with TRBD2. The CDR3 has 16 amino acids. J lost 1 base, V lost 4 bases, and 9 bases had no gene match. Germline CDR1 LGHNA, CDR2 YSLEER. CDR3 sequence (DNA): TGCGCCAGCAGCCGTACTGCGGGGGGAGCATCCTACGAGCAGTACTTC. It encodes CASSRTAGGASYEQYF.

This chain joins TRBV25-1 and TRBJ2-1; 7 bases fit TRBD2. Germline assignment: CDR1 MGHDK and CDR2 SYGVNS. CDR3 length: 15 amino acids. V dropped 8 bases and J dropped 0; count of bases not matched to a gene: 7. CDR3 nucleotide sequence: TGTGCCAGCGGCCAGTGGGGGGGCTCCTACAATGAGCAGTTCTTC. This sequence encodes CASGQWGGSYNEQFF.

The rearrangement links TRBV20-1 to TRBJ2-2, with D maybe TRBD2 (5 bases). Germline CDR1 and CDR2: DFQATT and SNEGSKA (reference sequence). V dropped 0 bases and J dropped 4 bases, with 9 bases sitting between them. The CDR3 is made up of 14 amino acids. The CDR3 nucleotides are TGCAGTGCTAGAGATTTAGCGACCACCGGGGAGCTGTTTTTT. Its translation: CSARDLATTGELFF.

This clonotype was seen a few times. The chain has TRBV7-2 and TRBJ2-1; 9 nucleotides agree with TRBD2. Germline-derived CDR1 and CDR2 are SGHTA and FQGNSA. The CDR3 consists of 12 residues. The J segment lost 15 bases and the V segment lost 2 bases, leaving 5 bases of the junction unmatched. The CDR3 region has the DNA TGTGCCAGCAGCTTACTAGCGGGGATGGGGTTCTTC. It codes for CASSLLAGMGFF.

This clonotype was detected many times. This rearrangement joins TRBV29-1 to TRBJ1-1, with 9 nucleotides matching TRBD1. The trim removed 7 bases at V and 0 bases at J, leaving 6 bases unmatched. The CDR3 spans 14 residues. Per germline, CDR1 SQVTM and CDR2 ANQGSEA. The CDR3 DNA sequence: TGCAGCGGACAGGGGGAGGGTATGAACACTGAAGCTTTCTTT. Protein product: CSGQGEGMNTEAFF.

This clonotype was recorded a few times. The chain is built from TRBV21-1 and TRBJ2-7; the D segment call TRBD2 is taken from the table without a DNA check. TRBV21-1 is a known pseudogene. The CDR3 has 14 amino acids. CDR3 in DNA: TGTGCCAGCAGCTCCCGACTAGCGGGGTACGAGCAGTACTTC. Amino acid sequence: CASSSRLAGYEQYF.

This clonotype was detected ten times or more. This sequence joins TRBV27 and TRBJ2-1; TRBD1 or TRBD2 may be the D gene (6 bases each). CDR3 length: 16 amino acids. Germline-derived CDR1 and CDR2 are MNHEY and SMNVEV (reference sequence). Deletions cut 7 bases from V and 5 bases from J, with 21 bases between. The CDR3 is CASMGVGGRGNNEQFF. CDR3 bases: TGTGCCAGCATGGGGGTCGGGGGCCGAGGGAACAATGAGCAGTTCTTC.

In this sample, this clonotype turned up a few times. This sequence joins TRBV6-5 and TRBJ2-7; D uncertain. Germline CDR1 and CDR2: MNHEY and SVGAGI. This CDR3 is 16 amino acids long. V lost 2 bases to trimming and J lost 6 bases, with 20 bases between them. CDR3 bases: TGTGCCAGCAGTTACGTCCTCGCACATAAATGGGGCGAGCAGTACTTC. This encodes CASSYVLAHKWGEQYF.

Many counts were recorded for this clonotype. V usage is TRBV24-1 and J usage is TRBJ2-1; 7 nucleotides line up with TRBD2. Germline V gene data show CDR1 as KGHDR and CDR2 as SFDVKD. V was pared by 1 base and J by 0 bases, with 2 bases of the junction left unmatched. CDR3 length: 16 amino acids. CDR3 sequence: CATSDLGGSSYNEQFF. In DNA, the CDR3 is TGTGCCACCAGTGATTTAGGCGGGAGCTCCTACAATGAGCAGTTCTTC.

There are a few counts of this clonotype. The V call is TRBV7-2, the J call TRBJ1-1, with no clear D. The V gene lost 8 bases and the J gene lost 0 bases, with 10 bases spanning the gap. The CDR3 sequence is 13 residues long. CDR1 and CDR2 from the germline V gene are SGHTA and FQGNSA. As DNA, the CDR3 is TGTGCCAGCGGAAGGGTCATGAACACTGAAGCTTTCTTT. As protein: CASGRVMNTEAFF.

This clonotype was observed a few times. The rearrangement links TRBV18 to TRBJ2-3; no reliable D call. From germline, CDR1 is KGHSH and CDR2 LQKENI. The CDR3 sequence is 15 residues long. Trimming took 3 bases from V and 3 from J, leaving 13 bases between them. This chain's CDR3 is CASSPSLATTDTQYF. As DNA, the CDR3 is TGTGCCAGCTCACCCTCACTGGCCACGACAGATACGCAGTATTTT.

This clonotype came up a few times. The CDR3 DNA sequence: TGCAGTGCTAGAGATATCCGCGGACTAGCGGGAGCTACGCAGTATTTT. It encodes CSARDIRGLAGATQYF. V usage is TRBV20-1 and J usage is TRBJ2-3; the match to TRBD2 covers 13 bases. The CDR3 sequence is 16 residues long. J was trimmed by 8 bases and V by 0 bases; bases with no gene match: 8. In germline, CDR1 is DFQATT, CDR2 SNEGSKA (reference sequence).

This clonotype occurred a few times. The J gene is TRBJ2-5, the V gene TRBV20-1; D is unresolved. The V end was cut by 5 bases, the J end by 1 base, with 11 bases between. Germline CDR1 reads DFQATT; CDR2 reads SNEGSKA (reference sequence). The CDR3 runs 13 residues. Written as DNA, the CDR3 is TGCAGTGCTCCAGTAGGCAGCCAAGAGACCCAGTACTTC. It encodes CSAPVGSQETQYF.

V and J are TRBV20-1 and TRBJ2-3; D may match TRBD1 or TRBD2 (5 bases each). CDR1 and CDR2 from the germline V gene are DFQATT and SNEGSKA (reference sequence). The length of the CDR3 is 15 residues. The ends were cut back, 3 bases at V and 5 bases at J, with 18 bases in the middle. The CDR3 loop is CSASKVSATEDTQYF. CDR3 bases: TGCAGTGCTAGTAAGGTTAGCGCGACAGAAGATACGCAGTATTTT.

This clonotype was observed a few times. The DNA of the CDR3 is TGTGCCAGCTCACCCCGGGACACCCGGGGAACCGGGGAGCTGTTTTTT. Protein product: CASSPRDTRGTGELFF. The rearrangement joins TRBV18 to TRBJ2-2; possible D gene TRBD1, 6 bases. This CDR3 spans 16 amino acids. The V gene lost 3 bases and the J gene lost 5 bases, with 16 bases spanning the gap. The germline CDR1 and CDR2 sequences are KGHSH and LQKENI.

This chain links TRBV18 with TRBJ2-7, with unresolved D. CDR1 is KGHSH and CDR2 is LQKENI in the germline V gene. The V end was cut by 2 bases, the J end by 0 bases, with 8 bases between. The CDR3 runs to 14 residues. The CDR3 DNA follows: TGTGCCAGCTCACCAAATGACCCCTCCTACGAGCAGTACTTC. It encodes CASSPNDPSYEQYF.

The CDR3 is CATSRAFRDYHANEQFF. The CDR3 DNA is TGTGCCACCAGCAGAGCATTCCGGGACTACCACGCCAATGAGCAGTTCTTC. The J gene is TRBJ2-1, the V gene TRBV15, with TRBD2 matching over 7 bases. The CDR3 consists of 17 residues. CDR1 and CDR2 from the germline V gene are LNHNV and YYDKDF (reference sequence). Germline trimming cut 1 base from V and 6 bases from J; bases unmatched to any gene: 12.

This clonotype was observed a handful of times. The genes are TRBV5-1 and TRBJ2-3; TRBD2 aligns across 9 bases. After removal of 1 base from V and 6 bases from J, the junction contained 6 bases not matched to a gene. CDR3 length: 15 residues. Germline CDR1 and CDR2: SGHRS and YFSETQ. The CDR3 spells CASSLPSGEGDTQYF. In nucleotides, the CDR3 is TGCGCCAGCAGCTTGCCTAGCGGGGAGGGTGATACGCAGTATTTT. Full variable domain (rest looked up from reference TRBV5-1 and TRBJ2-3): KAGVTQTPRYLIKTRGQQVTLSCSPISGHRSVSWYQQTPGQGLQFLFEYFSETQRNKGNFPGRFSGRQFSNSRSEMNVSTLELGDSALYLCASSLPSGEGDTQYFGPGTRLTVL.

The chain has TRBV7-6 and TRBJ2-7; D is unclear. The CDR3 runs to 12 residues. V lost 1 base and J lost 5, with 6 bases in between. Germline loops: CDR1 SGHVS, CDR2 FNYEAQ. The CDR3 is CASSLEWNEQYF. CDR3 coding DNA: TGTGCCAGCAGCTTAGAGTGGAACGAGCAGTACTTC.

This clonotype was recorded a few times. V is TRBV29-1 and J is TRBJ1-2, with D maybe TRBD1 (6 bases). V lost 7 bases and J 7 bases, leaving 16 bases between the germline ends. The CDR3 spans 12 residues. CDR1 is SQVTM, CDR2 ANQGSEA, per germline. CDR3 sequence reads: CSGGGQGLGYTF. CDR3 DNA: TGCAGCGGAGGGGGTCAGGGGCTTGGCTACACCTTC. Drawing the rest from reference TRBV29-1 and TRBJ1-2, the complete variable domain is SAVISQKPSRDICQRGTSLTIQCQVDSQVTMMFWYRQQPGQSLTLIATANQGSEATYESGFVIDKFPISRPNLTFSTLTVSNMSPEDSSIYLCSGGGQGLGYTFGSGTRLTVV.

The CDR3 DNA sequence: TGTGCCAGCAGCCAAGACTTGGGAGCTGGCTACACCTTC. This codes for CASSQDLGAGYTF. The V call is TRBV3-1, the J call TRBJ1-2; D is undetermined. The CDR3 has 13 residues. Germline V gene lookup returns CDR1 LGHDT and CDR2 YNNKEL (reference sequence). V shed 0 bases and J shed 7 bases, with 9 bases lying between them.

The CDR3 loop reads CASTLPPGLAGSYNEQFF. For the CDR3, the DNA is TGTGCCAGCACCCTCCCCCCGGGACTAGCGGGGTCCTACAATGAGCAGTTCTTC. This chain joins TRBV12-3 or TRBV12-4 and TRBJ2-1; 13 bases line up with TRBD2. The CDR3 sequence is 18 residues long. With 7 bases clipped from V and 1 base from J, the junction kept 10 bases outside the gene matches.